This TCR beta chain was recovered during a study of blood T cell repertoires in COVID-19. Germline CDR1 is LGHDT and CDR2 is YNNKEL (reference sequence). The CDR3 has 10 residues. The germline V and J ends were trimmed by 5 bases and 6 bases, with 5 bases remaining between them. TCRdb keeps only in-frame clones here, not all; method: immunoSEQ multiplex PCR. The table lists roughly 210,000 clones, roughly 84% of them singletons. This clone has more than one count but fewer than ten. The sequencing sample was made of PBMCs or T cells enriched from blood (not recorded which). This clonotype was obtained from a man in his thirties or forties in a cohort exposed to, infected with or recovered from COVID-19 (not recorded which). The genes are TRBV3-1 (or the pseudogene TRBV3-2) and TRBJ2-7; possibly TRBD2 for D (5 bases). The CDR3 coding sequence is TGTGCCAGCAGCGGGAGCGAGCAGTACTTC. It is translated as CASSGSEQYF.